Shown below are 9 T cell receptor beta chains from a single sample sequenced in a study of cytomegalovirus exposure and HLA in healthy donors. The primer mix had 60 Vbeta and 13 Jbeta primers. Clones were sequenced by immunoSEQ multiplex PCR, and TCRdb holds only the in-frame ones, with some missing. The table lists some 190,000 clones, about 77% of them singletons, with about 3% in the top ten. The specimen was PBMCs. Receptors were obtained from a female donor in good health and CMV-seronegative.

The rearrangement joins TRBV21-1 to TRBJ2-5; TRBD1, the D gene given by the table, was not confirmed from the DNA. TRBV21-1 is described as a pseudogene. The CDR3 extends over 17 amino acids. The CDR3 sequence is CASSIPDRRYLGETQYF. In DNA, the CDR3 is TGTGCCAGCAGCATTCCGGACAGGCGGTATTTGGGGGAGACCCAGTACTTC.

This chain connects TRBV18 to TRBJ1-2; 9 bases are shared with TRBD1. The length of the CDR3 is 18 residues. Germline CDR1 and CDR2: KGHSH and LQKENI. The trim removed 3 bases at V and 0 bases at J, leaving 11 bases unmatched. The CDR3 DNA sequence: TGTGCCAGCTCACCGGGGACAGGGCTTCGGGGCGCTAACTATGGCTACACCTTC. Residues: CASSPGTGLRGANYGYTF.

The chain is built from TRBV28 and TRBJ1-2; D is undetermined. CDR1 MDHEN and CDR2 SYDVKM come from the germline V gene. This CDR3 is 12 amino acids long. The ends were cut back, 3 bases at V and 6 bases at J, with 8 bases in the middle. The CDR3 DNA is TGTGCCAGCAGTTTGTGGCCCCATGGCTACACCTTC. Protein product: CASSLWPHGYTF.

Here the CDR3 DNA reads TGTGCCAGCAGCACGGTCCGGGGATTCGCCGGGGAGCTGTTTTTT. Its protein product is CASSTVRGFAGELFF. The gene calls are TRBV5-8 and TRBJ2-2; D possibly corresponds to TRBD2 (5 bases). This CDR3 region has 15 residues. The V gene's germline CDR1 is SGHTS and CDR2 YDEGEE. Trimming took off 4 bases at V and 6 bases at J, with 16 bases between the two ends. The full variable domain, its missing parts supplied by reference TRBV5-8 and TRBJ2-2, is EAGVTQSPTHLIKTRGQQATLRCSPISGHTSVYWYQQALGLGLQFLLWYDEGEERNRGNFPPRFSGRQFPNYSSELNVNALELEDSALYLCASSTVRGFAGELFFGEGSRLTVL.

This clone was counted once. The V call is TRBV18, the J call TRBJ1-1; 9 nucleotides align to TRBD1. The CDR3 consists of 14 residues. V was pared by 3 bases and J by 11 bases, with 10 bases of the junction left unmatched. Germline V lookup: CDR1 KGHSH, CDR2 LQKENI. CDR3 sequence reads: CASSPKAAGTGAFF. The CDR3 DNA follows: TGTGCCAGCTCACCTAAAGCCGCCGGGACAGGGGCTTTCTTT.

The chain uses TRBV5-6 and TRBJ1-2; 8 bases map to TRBD1. CDR1 is SGHDT and CDR2 is YYEEEE in the germline V gene. There are 13 residues in the CDR3. Trimming cost V 4 bases and J 4 bases; bases outside gene matches: 3. The CDR3 here is CASSQDRAYGYTF. Written as DNA, the CDR3 is TGTGCCAGCAGCCAGGACAGGGCCTATGGCTACACCTTC.

This clone was seen only a few times. This chain links TRBV10-3 with TRBJ2-7; TRBD1 aligns across 8 bases. Trimming at V came to 3 bases and at J to 1 base, leaving 5 bases not matched to a gene. The germline CDR1 and CDR2 sequences are ENHRY and SYGVKD. This CDR3 is 15 amino acids long. The CDR3 loop reads CAISDRDRSSYEQYF. DNA for the CDR3: TGTGCCATCAGTGACCGGGACAGGAGTTCCTACGAGCAGTACTTC.

The chain recombines TRBV30 with TRBJ2-7; 7 nucleotides align to TRBD1. Germline V gene data show CDR1 as GTSNPN and CDR2 as SVGIG (reference sequence). This CDR3 comprises 15 residues. V shed 1 base, J shed 2 bases, and the junction held 8 bases outside the gene matches. The CDR3 DNA sequence: TGTGCCTGGAGTGATGGGGACAGTGGGACCTACGAGCAGTACTTC. Its protein is CAWSDGDSGTYEQYF.

This CDR3 is CASSSAGGGLGTDTQYF. As DNA, the CDR3 is TGTGCCAGCAGTTCGGCAGGGGGCGGGCTCGGGACAGATACGCAGTATTTT. The chain recombines TRBV28 with TRBJ2-3; TRBD1 agrees at 8 bases. From germline, CDR1 is MDHEN and CDR2 SYDVKM. This CDR3 contains 17 residues. J gave up 3 bases and V 4 bases, and 12 bases lay outside the gene matches. Drawing the rest from reference TRBV28 and TRBJ2-3, the complete variable domain is DVKVTQSSRYLVKRTGEKVFLECVQDMDHENMFWYRQDPGLGLRLIYFSYDVKMKEKGDIPEGYSVSREKKERFSLILESASTNQTSMYLCASSSAGGGLGTDTQYFGPGTRLTVL.